Listed below are T cell receptor beta chains from one sample, sequenced in a study of blood T cell repertoires in COVID-19. Sequenced by immunoSEQ multiplex PCR; TCRdb stores in-frame clones only, minus some. The data contain around 300,000 clones, around 87% of them seen just once; the ten biggest clones take up about 5.4%. The sample taken for sequencing was PBMCs or T cells enriched from blood (not recorded which). Receptors were obtained from a woman younger than 45 who had recovered from COVID-19. CDR3s include the opening cysteine and the closing phenylalanine or tryptophan. The order of the fields is clone size, D gene, J gene, V gene, CDR3 DNA, CDR3 protein. A D gene is named only where the DNA matches it firmly. Some rows mark clone size as missing; the rest say once, few, many or name a class of expanded clone.

clone_size: -; d_call: TRBD1; j_call: TRBJ2-1; v_call: TRBV6-2/TRBV6-3; cdr3_nt: TGTGCCAGCAGTTACTCGAGACAGGGCAGCAATGAGCAGTTCTTC; cdr3_aa: CASSYSRQGSNEQFF
clone_size: -; d_call: -; j_call: TRBJ1-6; v_call: TRBV7-9; cdr3_nt: TGTGCCAGCAGCTTGGCGGGACGGGCCCACTATAATTCACCCCTCCACTTT; cdr3_aa: CASSLAGRAHYNSPLHF
clone_size: -; d_call: -; j_call: TRBJ2-2; v_call: TRBV27; cdr3_nt: TGTGCCAGCAGTTTACTACAGGCGAACACCGGGGAGCTGTTTTTT; cdr3_aa: CASSLLQANTGELFF
clone_size: -; d_call: TRBD2; j_call: TRBJ2-3; v_call: TRBV2; cdr3_nt: TGTGCCAGCAGCCTAGCTAGCGGGGGAGGCACAGATACGCAGTATTTT; cdr3_aa: CASSLASGGGTDTQYF
clone_size: -; d_call: -; j_call: TRBJ1-3; v_call: TRBV19; cdr3_nt: TGTGCCAGTAGTATACGACCGGGGCCCGGGACAGGAAACACCATATATTTT; cdr3_aa: CASSIRPGPGTGNTIYF
clone_size: once; d_call: TRBD2; j_call: TRBJ2-5; v_call: TRBV5-1; cdr3_nt: TGCGCCAGCAGCTATGGACTAGCGGGGGGGCAGCGGCAAGAGACCCAGTACTTC; cdr3_aa: CASSYGLAGGQRQETQYF
clone_size: -; d_call: TRBD1; j_call: TRBJ2-2; v_call: TRBV9; cdr3_nt: TGTGCCAGCAGCATGACAGGGCCAGGGACCGGGGAGCTGTTTTTT; cdr3_aa: CASSMTGPGTGELFF
clone_size: -; d_call: -; j_call: TRBJ2-2; v_call: TRBV5-1; cdr3_nt: TGCGCCAGCAGAACCGGGACACCGAACACCGGGGAGCTGTTTTTT; cdr3_aa: CASRTGTPNTGELFF
clone_size: -; d_call: -; j_call: TRBJ2-7; v_call: TRBV7-9; cdr3_nt: TGTGCCAGCAGCTCAGGACTTGTCCCCGACTCCTACGAGCAGTACTTC; cdr3_aa: CASSSGLVPDSYEQYF
clone_size: -; d_call: TRBD1; j_call: TRBJ2-6; v_call: TRBV18; cdr3_nt: TGTGCCAGCTCAAGAGGGACAGGGTACTCTGGGGCCAACGTCCTGACTTTC; cdr3_aa: CASSRGTGYSGANVLTF
clone_size: -; d_call: TRBD1; j_call: TRBJ2-7; v_call: TRBV6-5; cdr3_nt: TGTGCCAGCAGTTACGCAGGGGGCCGGGGCGAGCAGTACTTC; cdr3_aa: CASSYAGGRGEQYF
clone_size: -; d_call: TRBD1; j_call: TRBJ1-1; v_call: TRBV4-2; cdr3_nt: TGTGCCAGCAGCCATTCCGACAGGGTCAGGGTTAACACTGAAGCTTTCTTT; cdr3_aa: CASSHSDRVRVNTEAFF
clone_size: once; d_call: TRBD2; j_call: TRBJ2-5; v_call: TRBV5-1; cdr3_nt: TGCGCCAGCAGCTTGGGAGTGCTACTACCAGCGGGGGGTGAGACCCAGTACTTC; cdr3_aa: CASSLGVLLPAGGETQYF
clone_size: -; d_call: TRBD1; j_call: TRBJ2-7; v_call: TRBV29-1; cdr3_nt: TGCAGCGTTTGCCAGGGGGCTCCCAACGAGCAGTACTTC; cdr3_aa: CSVCQGAPNEQYF
clone_size: -; d_call: TRBD1; j_call: TRBJ2-5; v_call: TRBV5-6; cdr3_nt: TGTGCCAGCAGGCCGACAGGGGTGGCAGCGGAGACCCAGTACTTC; cdr3_aa: CASRPTGVAAETQYF
clone_size: -; d_call: -; j_call: TRBJ2-5; v_call: TRBV10-1; cdr3_nt: TGCGCCAGCAGTGAGTCCCAGGGGCAAGAGACCCAGTACTTC; cdr3_aa: CASSESQGQETQYF
clone_size: -; d_call: -; j_call: TRBJ1-5; v_call: TRBV6-1; cdr3_nt: TGTGCCAGCAGTGAAAGGCCCTTGGGAGAGCAGCCCCAGCATTTT; cdr3_aa: CASSERPLGEQPQHF
clone_size: -; d_call: -; j_call: TRBJ1-4; v_call: TRBV7-9; cdr3_nt: TGTGCCAGCAGCTCATCCTTCGGTGAAAAACTGTTTTTT; cdr3_aa: CASSSSFGEKLFF
clone_size: few; d_call: TRBD1; j_call: TRBJ2-1; v_call: TRBV7-2; cdr3_nt: TGTGCCAGCAGCTTAGGAGGGGACAGGGACAATGAGCAGTTCTTC; cdr3_aa: CASSLGGDRDNEQFF
clone_size: few; d_call: -; j_call: TRBJ1-1; v_call: TRBV12-3/TRBV12-4; cdr3_nt: TGTGCCAGCAGTTTGAAGGGGGACACTGAAGCTTTCTTT; cdr3_aa: CASSLKGDTEAFF
clone_size: -; d_call: -; j_call: TRBJ1-3; v_call: TRBV4-1; cdr3_nt: TGCGCCAGCAGCCTGGGACATCTCTCTGGAAACACCATATATTTT; cdr3_aa: CASSLGHLSGNTIYF
clone_size: -; d_call: TRBD1; j_call: TRBJ1-3; v_call: TRBV5-3; cdr3_nt: TGTGCCAGAAGCTTCGCCCCCCGACAGGGGAAATTCTCTGGAAACACCATATATTTT; cdr3_aa: CARSFAPRQGKFSGNTIYF
clone_size: -; d_call: TRBD2; j_call: TRBJ2-3; v_call: TRBV4-3; cdr3_nt: TGCGCCAGCAGCCAAGATAGGAGCCAGCGGGGGGGCACAGATACGCAGTATTTT; cdr3_aa: CASSQDRSQRGGTDTQYF
clone_size: few; d_call: -; j_call: TRBJ2-7; v_call: TRBV6-5; cdr3_nt: TGTGCCAGCAGTTCGGGACTCTACGAGCAGTACTTC; cdr3_aa: CASSSGLYEQYF
clone_size: -; d_call: TRBD1; j_call: TRBJ1-4; v_call: TRBV7-9; cdr3_nt: TGTGCCAGCAGCGTGAACAGGGGGGGTGAAAAACTGTTTTTT; cdr3_aa: CASSVNRGGEKLFF
clone_size: -; d_call: TRBD2; j_call: TRBJ2-1; v_call: TRBV11-3; cdr3_nt: TGTGCCAGCAGCAAAACTAGCGGGGGGGCCGATGAGCAGTTCTTC; cdr3_aa: CASSKTSGGADEQFF
clone_size: -; d_call: -; j_call: TRBJ2-1; v_call: TRBV9; cdr3_nt: TGTGCCAGCAGCTCTCCGGGCTCCTACAATGAGCAGTTCTTC; cdr3_aa: CASSSPGSYNEQFF
clone_size: -; d_call: -; j_call: TRBJ2-5; v_call: TRBV27; cdr3_nt: TGTGCCAGCAGTTTCATTCAGGGGCCGCCGGAGACCCAGTACTTC; cdr3_aa: CASSFIQGPPETQYF
clone_size: -; d_call: -; j_call: TRBJ2-7; v_call: TRBV18; cdr3_nt: TGTGCCAGCTCACCACAACAGGGTACCGAGCAGTACTTC; cdr3_aa: CASSPQQGTEQYF
clone_size: once; d_call: TRBD1; j_call: TRBJ2-6; v_call: TRBV18; cdr3_nt: TGTGCCAGCTCACCATTACAGGGGGCTGCTGGGGCCAACGTCCTGACTTTC; cdr3_aa: CASSPLQGAAGANVLTF
clone_size: -; d_call: -; j_call: TRBJ2-7; v_call: TRBV28; cdr3_nt: TGTGCCAGCAGTCTTTCGGGACTGATCTACGAGCAGTACTTC; cdr3_aa: CASSLSGLIYEQYF
clone_size: -; d_call: -; j_call: TRBJ1-2; v_call: TRBV4-1; cdr3_nt: TGCGCCAGCAGCCTCAACCCGGGGGGGGTGAACTATGGCTACACCTTC; cdr3_aa: CASSLNPGGVNYGYTF
clone_size: -; d_call: TRBD1; j_call: TRBJ1-2; v_call: TRBV24-1; cdr3_nt: TGTGCCACCAGTGACTCTGACAGGGTGCGTGGCTACACCTTC; cdr3_aa: CATSDSDRVRGYTF
clone_size: -; d_call: -; j_call: TRBJ2-3; v_call: TRBV7-9; cdr3_nt: TGTGCCAGCAGCACTTGGAGCACAGATACGCAGTATTTT; cdr3_aa: CASSTWSTDTQYF
clone_size: -; d_call: -; j_call: TRBJ1-1; v_call: TRBV29-1; cdr3_nt: TGCAGCGTTGGGGCTCAACGGCGGGCTGAAGCTTTCTTT; cdr3_aa: CSVGAQRRAEAFF
clone_size: -; d_call: TRBD1; j_call: TRBJ1-2; v_call: TRBV10-1; cdr3_nt: TGCGCCAGCAGTGAGTCGACAGGGGATGGCTACACCTTC; cdr3_aa: CASSESTGDGYTF
clone_size: -; d_call: TRBD1; j_call: TRBJ1-3; v_call: TRBV7-6; cdr3_nt: TGTGCCAGCAGCAAGGACAGGGGAAACACCATATATTTT; cdr3_aa: CASSKDRGNTIYF
clone_size: -; d_call: TRBD1; j_call: TRBJ1-2; v_call: TRBV19; cdr3_nt: TGTGCCAGTAGTATGACAGGGTTGGGAAGCGGCTACACCTTC; cdr3_aa: CASSMTGLGSGYTF
clone_size: -; d_call: -; j_call: TRBJ1-3; v_call: TRBV4-3; cdr3_nt: TGCGCCAGCAGCCAATCTTTTTGGGGAGACACCATATATTTT; cdr3_aa: CASSQSFWGDTIYF